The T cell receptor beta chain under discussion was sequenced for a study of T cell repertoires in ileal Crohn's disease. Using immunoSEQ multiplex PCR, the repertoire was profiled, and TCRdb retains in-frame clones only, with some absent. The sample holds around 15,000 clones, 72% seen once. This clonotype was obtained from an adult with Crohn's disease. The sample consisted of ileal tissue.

The CDR3 sequence: CASTGDSGTGGGNQHF. In DNA form, the CDR3 reads TGTGCCAGCACGGGGGACTCCGGGACAGGGGGCGGAAATCAGCATTTT. This chain links TRBV12-1 with TRBJ1-5; TRBD1 is the table's D call and was not checked against the DNA. TRBV12-1 corresponds to a pseudogene. The CDR3 has 16 residues.